The 25 T cell receptor beta chains reported below all come from one sample, sequenced in a study of T cells in Graves' hyperthyroidism and ophthalmopathy (dated by TCRdb to the late 2010s). Library prep was done by multiplex PCR. Sequencing was performed on an Illumina HiSeq 2000. The TCR beta CDR3 regions were amplified from RNA transcripts. The first round of RT-PCR for the TCR CDR3 was performed with the HTBI primer set and the Qiagen OneStep RT-PCR kit. TCRdb trimmed public reads at Q25 via fastp, called clones via MiXCR and kept in-frame beta chains. Rows matching on CDR3 protein sequence are summarized as one entry with the most common DNA and genes. The sample table shows 130,000 or so distinct CDR3 sequences, and roughly a fifth are seen once. Of the sample, roughly 71% falls within the top ten clones. The sequenced sample was blood. The receptors were sampled from a woman between 45 and 60 years old with Graves' hyperthyroidism that later progressed to Graves' ophthalmopathy.

There are a few counts of this clonotype. The rearrangement links TRBV19 to TRBJ1-5; 9 bases agree with TRBD1. The germline V gene encodes CDR1 LNHDA and CDR2 SQIVND (reference sequence). Trimming removed 5 bases from V and 4 bases from J; junction bases left unmatched: 6. The CDR3 loop spans 15 amino acids. The CDR3 DNA reads as TGTGCCAGTAGTGTCACACAGGGGGCGAATCAGCCCCAGCATTTT. Translated, it gives CASSVTQGANQPQHF.

This clonotype occurred many times. V is TRBV27 and J is TRBJ1-5; possibly TRBD1 for D (6 bases). Trimming left V 2 bases short and J 6 bases short, with 8 bases between. This CDR3 contains 13 residues. Germline-derived CDR1 and CDR2 are MNHEY and SMNVEV (reference sequence). The CDR3 coding sequence is TGTGCCAGCAGTTTAAGGGGGGTTCAGCCCCAGCATTTT. Translating it yields CASSLRGVQPQHF.

This chain connects TRBV6-2 or TRBV6-3 to TRBJ1-5; 7 nucleotides match TRBD1. Trimming removed 0 bases from V and 6 bases from J; junction bases left unmatched: 2. The germline gives CDR1 MNHEY, CDR2 SVGEGT. There are 14 residues in the CDR3. The CDR3 reads CASSYSTGFQPQHF. CDR3 coding DNA: TGTGCCAGCAGTTACTCGACAGGGTTTCAGCCCCAGCATTTT.

The chain carries TRBV19 and TRBJ2-6, with a tentative D call TRBD1 (5 bases). The CDR3 loop spans 17 amino acids. Deletions cut 9 bases from V and 0 bases from J, with 18 bases between. CDR1 is LNHDA and CDR2 is SQIVND in the germline V gene (reference sequence). The DNA of the CDR3 is TGTGCCAGGCCGACAGCCCTTACCCTCTCTGGGGCCAACGTCCTGACTTTC. This translates into CARPTALTLSGANVLTF.

The table lists this clonotype with many counts. The chain carries TRBV10-3 and TRBJ2-5; D gene unclear. The ends were cut back, 7 bases at V and 5 bases at J, with 14 bases in the middle. The germline CDR1 and CDR2 sequences are ENHRY and SYGVKD. This CDR3 is built from 13 residues. CDR3 residues: CAIKIQGSETQYF. The CDR3 nucleotides are TGTGCCATCAAGATCCAAGGTTCGGAGACCCAGTACTTC.

This chain joins TRBV4-1 and TRBJ2-7; 11 bases fit TRBD1. Germline CDR1 is MGHRA and CDR2 is YSYEKL. There are 15 residues in the CDR3. Trimming cost V 5 bases and J 5 bases; bases outside gene matches: 8. As DNA, the CDR3 is TGCGCCAGCAGCTTAATGCCGGGACAGGGGGACGAGCAGTACTTC. The encoded protein is CASSLMPGQGDEQYF.

This clonotype was observed a handful of times. This chain joins TRBV20-1 and TRBJ1-4; D is possibly TRBD1 (5 bases). The V end lost 0 bases, the J end lost 8 bases, and 19 bases lay between the germline ends. Germline V gene data show CDR1 as DFQATT and CDR2 as SNEGSKA (reference sequence). The CDR3 totals 16 residues. In nucleotides, the CDR3 is TGCAGTGCTAGAGATCCCCGGGGGGGAGATGGAGAAAAACTGTTTTTT. This sequence encodes CSARDPRGGDGEKLFF.

This clonotype was counted a single time. Just one base apart from a much larger clone, this may be a read error. The conserved final phenylalanine or tryptophan is absent from the CDR3, which likely points to a read error. The chain joins TRBV28 to TRBJ1-1; D possibly corresponds to TRBD1 (5 bases). The V and J ends lost 6 bases and 0 bases respectively, with 5 bases between them. Germline assignment: CDR1 MDHEN and CDR2 SYDVKM. The CDR3 covers 12 residues. Written as DNA, the CDR3 is TGTGCCAGCAGGGGGGTGAACACTGAAGCTTTCCTT. Amino acid sequence: CASRGVNTEAFL.

Only one count was recorded for this clonotype. V and J are TRBV5-4 and TRBJ2-1; D may correspond to TRBD1 or TRBD2 (5 bases each). CDR1 and CDR2 (germline): SGHNT, YYREEE (reference sequence). With 2 bases removed from V and 0 bases from J, the gap between germline ends came to 15 bases. The CDR3 loop spans 17 amino acids. The CDR3 DNA reads as TGTGCCAGCAGCTTCTATACTGGGACCAGCTCCTACAATGAGCAGTTCTTC. Its translation: CASSFYTGTSSYNEQFF.

The sample holds many counts of this clonotype. The rearrangement links TRBV7-9 to TRBJ2-7, with TRBD2 identical over 15 bases. The CDR3 is 16 amino acids. J lost 7 bases, V lost 3 bases, and 7 bases had no gene match. The germline gives CDR1 SEHNR, CDR2 FQNEAQ (reference sequence). The CDR3 DNA reads TGTGCCAGCAGCTTCCCCCGGGGACTAGCGGGAGGTGAGCAGTACTTC. Translated: CASSFPRGLAGGEQYF.

The rearrangement uses TRBV28 and TRBJ2-1; TRBD2 matches 13 bases. This CDR3 comprises 13 residues. Germline loops: CDR1 MDHEN, CDR2 SYDVKM. With V trimmed by 11 bases and J by 9 bases, 7 bases remained unmatched. CDR3 region: CAGGTSGTFEQFF. The CDR3 DNA follows: TGTGCCGGGGGGACTAGCGGGACCTTTGAGCAGTTCTTC.

Notes on this clonotype: This may be a read error: a much more frequent sequence differs by one nucleotide. J is TRBJ2-1 and V is TRBV28; D is ambiguous. V was cut by 4 bases and J by 10 bases, with 11 bases left in between. The V gene's germline CDR1 is MDHEN and CDR2 SYDVKM. This CDR3 region has 12 residues. CDR3 sequence (DNA): TGTGCCAGCAGTTACAGTCGGCACGAGCAGTTCTTC. Translating it yields CASSYSRHEQFF.

The table lists this clonotype with many counts. This chain uses TRBV28 with TRBJ1-2; TRBD1 matches 7 bases. The CDR3 is 14 amino acids. Germline trimming cut 5 bases from V and 0 bases from J; bases unmatched to any gene: 3. Germline V gene lookup returns CDR1 MDHEN and CDR2 SYDVKM. The chain's CDR3 is CASSTGQANYGYTF. CDR3 coding DNA: TGTGCCAGCAGTACCGGACAGGCTAACTATGGCTACACCTTC.

CDR3: CAWSYTEAFF. For the CDR3, the DNA is TGTGCCTGGAGCTACACTGAAGCTTTCTTT. V is TRBV30 and J is TRBJ1-1; D is unclear. The CDR3 length is 10 residues. Germline loops: CDR1 GTSNPN, CDR2 SVGIG (reference sequence). With 3 bases removed from V and 3 bases from J, the gap between germline ends came to 2 bases.

The table lists this clonotype with many counts. The chain recombines TRBV27 with TRBJ2-7; no definite D call. Trimming took off 5 bases at V and 0 bases at J, with 11 bases between the two ends. The CDR3 runs to 14 residues. Germline CDR1 MNHEY, CDR2 SMNVEV (reference sequence). The CDR3 here is CASSPSASSYEQYF. The CDR3 DNA sequence: TGTGCCAGCAGTCCTTCGGCCAGCTCCTACGAGCAGTACTTC.

This clonotype was seen many times. The V gene is TRBV2, the J gene TRBJ1-3, with D unclear. The V gene lost 3 bases and the J gene lost 0 bases, with 6 bases spanning the gap. Germline V gene data show CDR1 as SNHLY and CDR2 as FYNNEI. The CDR3 totals 14 residues. CDR3 residues: CASSDAASGNTIYF. Here the CDR3 DNA reads TGTGCCAGCAGTGATGCAGCCTCTGGAAACACCATATATTTT.

This clonotype was counted ten times or more. The CDR3 sequence is CASSLDNRGNTEAFF. The DNA of the CDR3 is TGTGCCAGCAGCTTAGACAACAGGGGGAACACTGAAGCTTTCTTT. The chain recombines TRBV11-2 with TRBJ1-1; 7 positions match TRBD1. The CDR3 covers 15 residues. The junction had 2 bases not matched to a gene; V was cut back by 0 bases and J by 1 base. The germline CDR1 and CDR2 sequences are SGHAT and FQNNGV. Looking up the rest from reference TRBV11-2 and TRBJ1-1 gives the full variable domain: EAGVAQSPRYKIIEKRQSVAFWCNPISGHATLYWYQQILGQGPKLLIQFQNNGVVDDSQLPKDRFSAERLKGVDSTLKIQPAKLEDSAVYLCASSLDNRGNTEAFFGQGTRLTVV.

This clonotype was picked up many times. The V call is TRBV27, the J call TRBJ1-2; D is possibly TRBD1 (5 bases). CDR1 and CDR2 from the germline V gene are MNHEY and SMNVEV (reference sequence). This CDR3 spans 14 amino acids. The ends were cut back, 5 bases at V and 4 bases at J, with 14 bases in the middle. The CDR3 spells CASSPQGRLYGYTF. CDR3 nucleotides: TGTGCCAGCAGTCCTCAGGGCCGCCTCTATGGCTACACCTTC.

At least ten counts were recorded for this clonotype. The chain couples TRBV20-1 to TRBJ2-1; 14 nucleotides agree with TRBD2. The germline V gene encodes CDR1 DFQATT and CDR2 SNEGSKA (reference sequence). The CDR3 covers 16 residues. J lost 5 bases, V lost 0 bases, and 3 bases had no gene match. CDR3 DNA: TGCAGTGCTAGAGAACTGGGACTAGCGGGAGACAATGAGCAGTTCTTC. Its protein is CSARELGLAGDNEQFF.

In this sample, this clonotype turned up many times. This sequence joins TRBV24-1 and TRBJ2-5; 9 nucleotides match TRBD1. The germline V gene has CDR1 KGHDR and CDR2 SFDVKD. V lost 5 bases to trimming and J lost 4 bases; unmatched junction nucleotides: 7. This CDR3 has 15 residues. DNA of the CDR3: TGTGCCACCAGTGCCGTTGACAGGGGGGGAGAGACCCAGTACTTC. Its protein is CATSAVDRGGETQYF.

In its sample, this clonotype was seen many times. V gene TRBV5-1 combines with J gene TRBJ2-2; D possibly uses TRBD1 or TRBD2 (7 bases each). V lost 1 base and J lost 7, with 26 bases in between. From germline, CDR1 is SGHRS and CDR2 YFSETQ. The CDR3 runs 19 residues. The CDR3 is CASSLSAGGMAGVIGELFF. CDR3 sequence (DNA): TGCGCCAGCAGCTTGTCCGCAGGGGGAATGGCGGGAGTCATCGGGGAGCTGTTTTTT.

This clonotype was found many times. This chain links TRBV13 with TRBJ2-7, with D perhaps TRBD2 (5 bases). The V end was cut by 4 bases, the J end by 2 bases, with 12 bases between. The CDR3 length is 14 residues. Germline CDR1 reads PRHDT; CDR2 reads FYEKMQ (reference sequence). In nucleotides, the CDR3 is TGTGCCAGCAGCTCCTCAGCGGAGACCTACGAGCAGTACTTC. Translation gives CASSSSAETYEQYF.

This clonotype was counted a single time. The chain has TRBV2 and TRBJ2-4, with a weak D call TRBD2 (6 bases). CDR1 and CDR2 (germline): SNHLY, FYNNEI. The CDR3 extends over 15 amino acids. The V gene lost 2 bases and the J gene lost 6 bases, with 14 bases spanning the gap. CDR3 DNA sequence: TGTGCCAGCAGTGAATGGGCGGGACCAGCAAACATTCAGTACTTC. Translation: CASSEWAGPANIQYF.

In its sample, this clonotype was seen many times. The chain joins TRBV5-1 to TRBJ1-1, with D possibly TRBD1 on 6 matching bases. Germline CDR1 SGHRS, CDR2 YFSETQ. The V gene lost 2 bases and the J gene lost 4 bases, with 6 bases spanning the gap. The CDR3 consists of 12 residues. For the CDR3, the DNA is TGCGCCAGCAGCTTACAGGGCACTGAAGCTTTCTTT. It is translated as CASSLQGTEAFF.

This clonotype was observed many times. V is TRBV20-1 and J is TRBJ1-5, with D perhaps matching TRBD1 (6 bases). The CDR3 runs to 14 residues. Germline assignment: CDR1 DFQATT and CDR2 SNEGSKA (reference sequence). Trimming shortened V by 6 bases and J by 2 bases, and 14 bases separated the two germline ends. The CDR3 DNA follows: TGCAGTGCCGGTGGCCGGACAGGCAATCAGCCCCAGCATTTT. Protein: CSAGGRTGNQPQHF.